Listed below are T cell receptor beta chains from one sample, sequenced in a study of Ad26.COV2.S vaccination and SARS-CoV-2 variants. Generated by immunoSEQ multiplex PCR, the TCRdb table keeps only in-frame clones and is missing some. The table has about 410,000 clones, about 88% seen once; the top ten hold approximately 1.9%. Sequences were derived from peripheral blood, sampled in a trial of Ad26.COV2.S vaccine versus placebo. These receptors all stem from a person between 18 and 59 years old who received the Ad26.COV2.S COVID-19 vaccine or a placebo. CDR3s include the opening cysteine and the closing phenylalanine or tryptophan. A D gene is named only where the DNA matches it firmly. For some rows the clone size is stated as once, few or many, or as a class when expanded; others skip it.

v_call: TRBV19; clone_size: .; cdr3_length: 15; j_call: TRBJ2-7; d_call: TRBD1; cdr3_nt: TGTGCCAGTAGTCCCCTGGGACAGGGTCGTGTCGAGCAGTACTTC; cdr3_aa: CASSPLGQGRVEQYF
v_call: TRBV2; clone_size: .; cdr3_length: 13; j_call: TRBJ1-1; d_call: .; cdr3_nt: TGTGCCAGCAGTTTCGGGGTTTGGATTGAAGCTTTCTTT; cdr3_aa: CASSFGVWIEAFF
v_call: TRBV4-1; clone_size: .; cdr3_length: 15; j_call: TRBJ2-3; d_call: TRBD2; cdr3_nt: TGCGCCAGCACCCCTAGCGGGAGAGGTACAGATACGCAGTATTTT; cdr3_aa: CASTPSGRGTDTQYF
v_call: TRBV10-3; clone_size: .; cdr3_length: 14; j_call: TRBJ1-4; d_call: TRBD1; cdr3_nt: TGTGCCATCAGTGATCCAGGGGGCGGGGAAAAACTGTTTTTT; cdr3_aa: CAISDPGGGEKLFF
v_call: TRBV6-1; clone_size: .; cdr3_length: 16; j_call: TRBJ1-2; d_call: .; cdr3_nt: TGTGCCAGCAGTGCTTCCCTTGGGGTCGCAAGCTATGGCTACACCTTC; cdr3_aa: CASSASLGVASYGYTF
v_call: TRBV4-1; clone_size: .; cdr3_length: 16; j_call: TRBJ2-1; d_call: .; cdr3_nt: TGCGCCAGCAGCCAAGTAGTGGTACCAGGGCAGAATGAGCAGTTCTTC; cdr3_aa: CASSQVVVPGQNEQFF
v_call: TRBV29-1; clone_size: .; cdr3_length: 12; j_call: TRBJ1-1; d_call: .; cdr3_nt: TGCAGCGCTAAAACCTTGAACACTGAAGCTTTCTTT; cdr3_aa: CSAKTLNTEAFF
v_call: TRBV7-9; clone_size: many; cdr3_length: 14; j_call: TRBJ2-5; d_call: .; cdr3_nt: TGTGCCAGCAGCTTAAGTCAGGGGCAAGAGACCCAGTACTTC; cdr3_aa: CASSLSQGQETQYF
v_call: TRBV9; clone_size: once; cdr3_length: 16; j_call: TRBJ2-1; d_call: TRBD2; cdr3_nt: TGTGCCAGCAGCCCAGCTAGCGGGAGCCCCTACAATGAGCAGTTCTTC; cdr3_aa: CASSPASGSPYNEQFF
v_call: TRBV5-1; clone_size: .; cdr3_length: 14; j_call: TRBJ1-4; d_call: TRBD1; cdr3_nt: TGCGCCAGCGGGCTGACAGGGGGCTATGAAAAACTGTTTTTT; cdr3_aa: CASGLTGGYEKLFF
v_call: TRBV5-4; clone_size: .; cdr3_length: 17; j_call: TRBJ2-1; d_call: TRBD2; cdr3_nt: TGTGCCAGCAGCTCCCCGACTAGCGGGAGGCTCTACAATGAGCAGTTCTTC; cdr3_aa: CASSSPTSGRLYNEQFF
v_call: TRBV7-9; clone_size: .; cdr3_length: 12; j_call: TRBJ2-1; d_call: .; cdr3_nt: TGTGCCAGCAGGGAGGGCTACAATGAGCAGTTCTTC; cdr3_aa: CASREGYNEQFF
v_call: TRBV10-1; clone_size: .; cdr3_length: 13; j_call: TRBJ2-1; d_call: TRBD2; cdr3_nt: TGCGCCAGCAGTGAGGAGCCTAGCGGGACGAGATTCTTC; cdr3_aa: CASSEEPSGTRFF
v_call: TRBV5-4; clone_size: .; cdr3_length: 15; j_call: TRBJ2-1; d_call: TRBD1; cdr3_nt: TGTGCCAGCAGCCCCACAGGGGATGCCTACAATGAGCAGTTCTTC; cdr3_aa: CASSPTGDAYNEQFF
v_call: TRBV7-9; clone_size: .; cdr3_length: 16; j_call: TRBJ2-1; d_call: TRBD2; cdr3_nt: TGTGCCAGCAGCATACAACGGGGGGGCTCCTACAATGAGCAGTTCTTC; cdr3_aa: CASSIQRGGSYNEQFF
v_call: TRBV18; clone_size: .; cdr3_length: 14; j_call: TRBJ1-1; d_call: .; cdr3_nt: TGTGCCAGCTCACTCGGGCCGTTGAACACTGAAGCTTTCTTT; cdr3_aa: CASSLGPLNTEAFF
v_call: TRBV6-4; clone_size: .; cdr3_length: 14; j_call: TRBJ2-2; d_call: .; cdr3_nt: TGTGCCAGCAGTGAGGAGGGGAACACCGGGGAGCTGTTTTTT; cdr3_aa: CASSEEGNTGELFF
v_call: TRBV4-1; clone_size: .; cdr3_length: 15; j_call: TRBJ2-5; d_call: .; cdr3_nt: TGCGCCAGCAGCCATGCTATAACTAGCTCAGAGACCCAGTACTTC; cdr3_aa: CASSHAITSSETQYF
v_call: TRBV21-1; clone_size: .; cdr3_length: 19; j_call: TRBJ1-5; d_call: .; cdr3_nt: TGTGCCAGCAGCAAAGTTTACCGGGCTACCCGGGATAGCAATCAGCCCCAGCATTTT; cdr3_aa: CASSKVYRATRDSNQPQHF
v_call: TRBV28; clone_size: .; cdr3_length: 12; j_call: TRBJ2-7; d_call: TRBD2; cdr3_nt: TGTGCCAGCAGTTGGGGGGGCTACGAGCAGTACTTC; cdr3_aa: CASSWGGYEQYF
v_call: TRBV28; clone_size: .; cdr3_length: 19; j_call: TRBJ2-3; d_call: TRBD1; cdr3_nt: TGTGCCAGCAGTTTAATTGTTCGGGGACAGGGGGCGGGAAGAGATACGCAGTATTTT; cdr3_aa: CASSLIVRGQGAGRDTQYF
v_call: TRBV7-9; clone_size: .; cdr3_length: 12; j_call: TRBJ2-7; d_call: .; cdr3_nt: TGTGCCAGCAGCGACACATCCTACGAGCAGTACTTC; cdr3_aa: CASSDTSYEQYF
v_call: TRBV19; clone_size: few; cdr3_length: 14; j_call: TRBJ1-1; d_call: TRBD1; cdr3_nt: TGTGCCAGTCGGACAGACAGGGGAGACACTGAAGCTTTCTTT; cdr3_aa: CASRTDRGDTEAFF
v_call: TRBV6-4; clone_size: .; cdr3_length: 15; j_call: TRBJ2-1; d_call: TRBD2; cdr3_nt: TGTGCCAGCAGTGATCTAGCGGGGGCCTACAATGAGCAGTTCTTC; cdr3_aa: CASSDLAGAYNEQFF
v_call: TRBV7-9; clone_size: .; cdr3_length: 14; j_call: TRBJ2-7; d_call: TRBD2; cdr3_nt: TGTGCCAGCAGCTTAGAAGCGGGGCACTACGAGCAGTACTTC; cdr3_aa: CASSLEAGHYEQYF
v_call: TRBV28; clone_size: .; cdr3_length: 13; j_call: TRBJ1-1; d_call: .; cdr3_nt: TGTGCCAGTTGGAGTGGGAGGATTCCCAGAGCTTTCTTT; cdr3_aa: CASWSGRIPRAFF
v_call: TRBV29-1; clone_size: once; cdr3_length: 13; j_call: TRBJ2-7; d_call: .; cdr3_nt: TGCAGCGTTGAAGATCAGGGAACCTACGAGCAGTACTTC; cdr3_aa: CSVEDQGTYEQYF
v_call: TRBV9; clone_size: .; cdr3_length: 17; j_call: TRBJ2-1; d_call: TRBD2; cdr3_nt: TGTGCCAGCAGCGTAGCGGGGGGTTCAAACTTCTACAATGAGCAGTTCTTC; cdr3_aa: CASSVAGGSNFYNEQFF
v_call: TRBV13; clone_size: .; cdr3_length: 13; j_call: TRBJ2-1; d_call: .; cdr3_nt: TGTGCCAGCAGCTTAAGCAGGGGAGGAGAGCAGTTCTTC; cdr3_aa: CASSLSRGGEQFF
v_call: TRBV30; clone_size: .; cdr3_length: 13; j_call: TRBJ1-3; d_call: .; cdr3_nt: TGTGCCTGGAGTCCAGGGGTTGGAAACACCATATATTTT; cdr3_aa: CAWSPGVGNTIYF
v_call: TRBV5-1; clone_size: .; cdr3_length: 15; j_call: TRBJ1-4; d_call: TRBD1; cdr3_nt: TGCGCCAGCAGCTTGGATGGCAGGGGGCAAGAAAAACTGTTTTTT; cdr3_aa: CASSLDGRGQEKLFF
v_call: TRBV14; clone_size: .; cdr3_length: 16; j_call: TRBJ2-2; d_call: TRBD2; cdr3_nt: TGTGCCAGCAGCCGGAAGACTCCCGGGGGGACCGGGGAGCTGTTTTTT; cdr3_aa: CASSRKTPGGTGELFF
v_call: TRBV6-1; clone_size: .; cdr3_length: 14; j_call: TRBJ2-7; d_call: .; cdr3_nt: TGTGCCAGCAGTGAGTTCAAGACGCCTTACGAGCAGTACTTC; cdr3_aa: CASSEFKTPYEQYF
v_call: TRBV5-4; clone_size: .; cdr3_length: 14; j_call: TRBJ1-2; d_call: .; cdr3_nt: TGTGCCAGCAGCTTGGGTGGGGTTTTAGGTGGCTACACCTTC; cdr3_aa: CASSLGGVLGGYTF
v_call: TRBV6-2/TRBV6-3; clone_size: .; cdr3_length: 17; j_call: TRBJ2-5; d_call: .; cdr3_nt: TGTGCCAGCAGTTACTCGGGCGGAGCAGGGGTCCAAGAGACCCAGTACTTC; cdr3_aa: CASSYSGGAGVQETQYF
v_call: TRBV18; clone_size: .; cdr3_length: 14; j_call: TRBJ2-7; d_call: TRBD2; cdr3_nt: TGTGCCAGCTCAGTGACTAGCGGGACCTACGAGCAGTACTTC; cdr3_aa: CASSVTSGTYEQYF